Reported below is one T cell receptor (beta chain). Sequence at one end of the junction differs from germline and may be a read error. This sample is part of a study of cytomegalovirus exposure and HLA in healthy donors. The study ran its PCR with 60 Vbeta and 13 Jbeta primers. The table came from immunoSEQ multiplex PCR; TCRdb's copy has only in-frame clones and leaves some out. The sample lists approximately 110,000 clones, less than 80% occurring once. The CDR3 is made up of 13 amino acids. CDR1 SEHNR and CDR2 FQNEAQ come from the germline V gene (reference sequence). J is TRBJ2-3 and V is TRBV7-9, with D uncertain. This clonotype originated in a woman between 50 and 59 years old in good health and CMV-seropositive. Sequencing was done on a sample of PBMCs. CDR3 amino acids: CSSSLTHPDTQYF. DNA for the CDR3: TGTTCCAGCAGCTTAACTCATCCAGATACGCAGTATTTT.